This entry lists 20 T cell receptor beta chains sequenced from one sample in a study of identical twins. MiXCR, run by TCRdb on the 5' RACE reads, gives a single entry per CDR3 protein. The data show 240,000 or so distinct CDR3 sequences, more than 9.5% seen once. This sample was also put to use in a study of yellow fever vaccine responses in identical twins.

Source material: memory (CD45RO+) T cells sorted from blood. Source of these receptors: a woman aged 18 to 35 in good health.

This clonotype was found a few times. CDR3 protein: CASSASSGKGNEQFF. CDR3 coding DNA: TGTGCCAGCAGTGCATCTAGCGGAAAGGGTAATGAGCAGTTCTTC. The chain has TRBV6-4 and TRBJ2-1; TRBD2 aligns across 7 bases. The CDR3 has 15 residues. The germline V gene has CDR1 MRHNA and CDR2 SNTAGT. The junction had 10 bases not matched to a gene; V was cut back by 4 bases and J by 7 bases.

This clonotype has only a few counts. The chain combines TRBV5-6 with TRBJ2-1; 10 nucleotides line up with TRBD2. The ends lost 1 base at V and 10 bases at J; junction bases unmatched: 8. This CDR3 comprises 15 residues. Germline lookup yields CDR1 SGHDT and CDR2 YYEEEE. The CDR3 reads CASSLRLAGGGEQFF. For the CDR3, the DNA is TGTGCCAGCAGCTTGCGACTAGCGGGCGGAGGGGAGCAGTTCTTC.

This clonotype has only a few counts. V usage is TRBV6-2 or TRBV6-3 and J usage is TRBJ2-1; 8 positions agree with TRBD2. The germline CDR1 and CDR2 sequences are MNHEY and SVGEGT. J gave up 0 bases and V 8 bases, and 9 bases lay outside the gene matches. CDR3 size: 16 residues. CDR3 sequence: CASQGTSPISYNEQFF. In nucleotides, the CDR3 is TGTGCCAGCCAGGGGACTAGTCCTATCTCCTACAATGAGCAGTTCTTC.

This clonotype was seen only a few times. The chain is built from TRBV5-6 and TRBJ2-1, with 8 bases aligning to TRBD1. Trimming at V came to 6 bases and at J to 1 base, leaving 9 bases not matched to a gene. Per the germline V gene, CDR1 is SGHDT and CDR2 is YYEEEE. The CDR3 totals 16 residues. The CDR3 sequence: CASTWYQGASYNEQFF. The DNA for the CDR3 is TGTGCCAGCACCTGGTATCAGGGGGCTTCCTACAATGAGCAGTTCTTC. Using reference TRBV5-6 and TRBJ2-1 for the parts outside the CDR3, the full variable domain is DAGVTQSPTHLIKTRGQQVTLRCSPKSGHDTVSWYQQALGQGPQFIFQYYEEEERQRGNFPDRFSGHQFPNYSSELNVNALLLGDSALYLCASTWYQGASYNEQFFGPGTRLTVL.

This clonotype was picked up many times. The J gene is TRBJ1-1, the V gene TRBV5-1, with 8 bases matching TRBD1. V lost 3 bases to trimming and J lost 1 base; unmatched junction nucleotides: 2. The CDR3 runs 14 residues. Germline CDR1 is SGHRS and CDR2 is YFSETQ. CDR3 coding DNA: TGCGCCAGCAGCTCCGGGACAGGGAACACTGAAGCTTTCTTT. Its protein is CASSSGTGNTEAFF.

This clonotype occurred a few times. The CDR3 DNA sequence: TGTGCCAGCAGCGGGGCGGAGACGAACACAGATACGCAGTATTTT. Protein sequence: CASSGAETNTDTQYF. This chain links TRBV3-1 with TRBJ2-3, with TRBD1 as a possible D gene (5 bases). V dropped 5 bases and J dropped 2 bases, with 14 bases sitting between them. The CDR3 spans 15 residues. CDR1 is LGHDT and CDR2 is YNNKEL in the germline V gene (reference sequence).

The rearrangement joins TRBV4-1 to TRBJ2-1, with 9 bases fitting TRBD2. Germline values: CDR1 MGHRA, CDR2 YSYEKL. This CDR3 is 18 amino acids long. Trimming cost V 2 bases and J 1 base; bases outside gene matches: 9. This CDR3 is CASSQQTSGGLSYNEQFF. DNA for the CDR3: TGCGCCAGCAGCCAACAAACCAGCGGGGGGCTATCCTACAATGAGCAGTTCTTC.

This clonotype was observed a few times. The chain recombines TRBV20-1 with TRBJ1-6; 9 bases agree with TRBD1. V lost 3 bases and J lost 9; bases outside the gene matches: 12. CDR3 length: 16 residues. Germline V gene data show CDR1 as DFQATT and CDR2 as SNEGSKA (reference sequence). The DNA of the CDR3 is TGCAGTGCTAGTTCGACAGGGGGAAGAGAGGGTTCACCCCTCCACTTT. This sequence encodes CSASSTGGREGSPLHF.

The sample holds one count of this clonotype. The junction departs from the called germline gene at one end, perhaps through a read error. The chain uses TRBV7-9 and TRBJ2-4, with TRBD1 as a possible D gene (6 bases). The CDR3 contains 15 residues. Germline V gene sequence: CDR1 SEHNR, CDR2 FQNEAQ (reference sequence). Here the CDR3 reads CASSLEGWQGDIRYF. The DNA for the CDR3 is TGTGCCAGCAGCTTAGAAGGGTGGCAAGGGGACATTCGGTACTTC. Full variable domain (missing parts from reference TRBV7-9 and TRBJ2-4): DTGVSQNPRHKITKRGQNVTFRCDPISEHNRLYWYRQTLGQGPEFLTYFQNEAQLEKSRLLSDRFSAERPKGSFSTLEIQRTEQGDSAMYLCASSLEGWQGDIRYFGAGTRLSVL.

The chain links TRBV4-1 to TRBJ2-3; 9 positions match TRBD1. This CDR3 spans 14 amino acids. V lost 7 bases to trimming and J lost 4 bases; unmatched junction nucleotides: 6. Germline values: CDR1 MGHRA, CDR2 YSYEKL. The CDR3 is CASNHRTGADTQYF. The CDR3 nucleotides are TGCGCCAGCAACCATCGGACAGGGGCAGATACGCAGTATTTT.

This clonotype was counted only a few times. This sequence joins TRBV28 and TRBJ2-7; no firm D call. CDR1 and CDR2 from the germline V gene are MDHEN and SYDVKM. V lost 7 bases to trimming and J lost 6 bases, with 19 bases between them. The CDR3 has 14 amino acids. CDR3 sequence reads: CASTIDQSLLEQYF. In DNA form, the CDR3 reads TGTGCCAGCACCATCGACCAGAGTCTCCTCGAGCAGTACTTC.

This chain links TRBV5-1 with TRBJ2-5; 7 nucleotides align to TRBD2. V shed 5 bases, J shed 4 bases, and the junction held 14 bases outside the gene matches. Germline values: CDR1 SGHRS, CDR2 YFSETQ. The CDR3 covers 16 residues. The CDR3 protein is CASRSSGNPRLETQYF. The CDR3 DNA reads TGCGCCAGCAGATCTAGCGGAAACCCTCGGTTAGAGACCCAGTACTTC.

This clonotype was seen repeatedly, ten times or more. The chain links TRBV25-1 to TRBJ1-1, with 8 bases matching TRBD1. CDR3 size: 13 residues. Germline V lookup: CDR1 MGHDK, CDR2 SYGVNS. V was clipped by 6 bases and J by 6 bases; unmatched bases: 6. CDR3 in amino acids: CASRRQGLSEAFF. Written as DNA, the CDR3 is TGTGCCAGCAGAAGACAGGGGTTATCTGAAGCTTTCTTT.

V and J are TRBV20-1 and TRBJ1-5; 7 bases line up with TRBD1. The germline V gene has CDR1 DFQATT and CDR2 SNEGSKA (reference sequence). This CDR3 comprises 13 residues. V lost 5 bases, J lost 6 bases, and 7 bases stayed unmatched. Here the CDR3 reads CSAGGQSGQPQHF. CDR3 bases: TGCAGTGCTGGGGGACAGTCAGGTCAGCCCCAGCATTTT.

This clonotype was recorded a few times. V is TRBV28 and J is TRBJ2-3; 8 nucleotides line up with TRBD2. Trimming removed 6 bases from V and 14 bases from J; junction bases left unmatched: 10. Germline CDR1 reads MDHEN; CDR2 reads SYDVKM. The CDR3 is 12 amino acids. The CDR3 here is CASSPPGGVLYF. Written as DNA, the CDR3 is TGTGCCAGCAGCCCCCCGGGGGGGGTTTTGTATTTT.

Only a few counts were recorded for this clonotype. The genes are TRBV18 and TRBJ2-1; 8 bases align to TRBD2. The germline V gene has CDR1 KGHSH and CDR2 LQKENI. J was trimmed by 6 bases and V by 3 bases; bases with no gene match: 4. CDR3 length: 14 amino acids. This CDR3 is CASSPFGTSNEQFF. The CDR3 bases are TGTGCCAGCTCACCTTTCGGGACTAGCAATGAGCAGTTCTTC.

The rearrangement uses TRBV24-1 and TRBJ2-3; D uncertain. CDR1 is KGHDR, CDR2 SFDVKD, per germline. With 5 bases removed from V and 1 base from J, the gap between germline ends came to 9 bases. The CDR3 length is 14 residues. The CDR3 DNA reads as TGTGCCACCAGTGGACCAGATCGCACAGATACGCAGTATTTT. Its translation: CATSGPDRTDTQYF.

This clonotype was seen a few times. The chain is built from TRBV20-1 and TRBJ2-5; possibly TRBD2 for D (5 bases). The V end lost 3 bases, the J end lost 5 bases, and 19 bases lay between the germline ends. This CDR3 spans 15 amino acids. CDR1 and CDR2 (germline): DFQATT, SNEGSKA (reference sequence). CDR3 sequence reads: CSARRVGAELETQYF. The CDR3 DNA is TGCAGTGCTAGGAGGGTGGGTGCGGAGCTGGAGACCCAGTACTTC.

The CDR3 protein is CSATDRGETQYF. CDR3 sequence (DNA): TGCAGTGCGACGGACAGGGGGGAGACCCAGTACTTC. J is TRBJ2-5 and V is TRBV20-1, with 10 bases lining up with TRBD1. Unmatched junction bases numbered 3, after V lost 6 bases and J lost 5 bases. The CDR3 contains 12 residues. The V gene's germline CDR1 is DFQATT and CDR2 SNEGSKA (reference sequence).

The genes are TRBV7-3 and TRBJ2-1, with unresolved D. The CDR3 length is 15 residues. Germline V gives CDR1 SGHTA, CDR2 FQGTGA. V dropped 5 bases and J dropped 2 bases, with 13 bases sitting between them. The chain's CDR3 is CASSQGQATYNEQFF. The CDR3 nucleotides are TGTGCCAGCAGCCAAGGGCAGGCGACCTACAATGAGCAGTTCTTC.